Below are 10 T cell receptor beta chains sequenced from a single sample in a study of blood T cell repertoires in COVID-19. Data came from immunoSEQ multiplex PCR; TCRdb stores just in-frame clones and leaves some out. The sample holds 250,000 to 300,000 clones, 65% to 90% seen once. The sample taken for sequencing was peripheral blood. These TCRs come from a woman in her 70s with COVID-19, enrolled during active disease.

The J gene is TRBJ1-4, the V gene TRBV29-1; no reliable D call. Germline lookup yields CDR1 SQVTM and CDR2 ANQGSEA. With 5 bases removed from V and 6 bases from J, the gap between germline ends came to 16 bases. This CDR3 is 14 amino acids long. CDR3 region: CSVNLIGRDEKLFF. CDR3 sequence (DNA): TGCAGCGTTAACCTGATAGGGCGGGATGAAAAACTGTTTTTT. Full variable domain (remainder filled in from reference TRBV29-1 and TRBJ1-4): SAVISQKPSRDICQRGTSLTIQCQVDSQVTMMFWYRQQPGQSLTLIATANQGSEATYESGFVIDKFPISRPNLTFSTLTVSNMSPEDSSIYLCSVNLIGRDEKLFFGSGTQLSVL.

CDR3 sequence reads: CASSLAWASNEQFF. CDR3 in DNA: TGTGCCAGCAGCTTAGCGTGGGCTTCCAATGAGCAGTTCTTC. The J gene is TRBJ2-1, the V gene TRBV11-2; D gene unclear. The CDR3 has 14 residues. Between the trimmed V and J ends, which lost 1 base and 6 bases, there was a span of 10 bases. Germline V lookup: CDR1 SGHAT, CDR2 FQNNGV.

This chain connects TRBV7-9 to TRBJ1-2; D is possibly TRBD1 (6 bases). The CDR3 is 15 amino acids. V shed 5 bases and J shed 3 bases, with 16 bases lying between them. CDR1 is SEHNR and CDR2 is FQNEAQ in the germline V gene (reference sequence). Here the CDR3 DNA reads TGTGCCAGCAGCGCAAACGACAGGACCCACTATGGCTACACCTTC. This codes for CASSANDRTHYGYTF.

The chain's CDR3 is CASSQGGRGSTDTQYF. DNA for the CDR3: TGTGCCAGCAGCCAAGGGGGCAGGGGCAGCACAGATACGCAGTATTTT. The V gene is TRBV3-1 (or the pseudogene TRBV3-2), the J gene TRBJ2-3; D may be TRBD1 (6 bases). With 1 base removed from V and 0 bases from J, the gap between germline ends came to 11 bases. Per the germline V gene, CDR1 is LGHDT and CDR2 is YNNKEL (reference sequence). This CDR3 region has 16 residues.

The V and J genes are TRBV5-1 and TRBJ2-2; a possible D gene is TRBD2 (5 bases). CDR1 is SGHRS and CDR2 is YFSETQ in the germline V gene. The CDR3 totals 14 residues. V shed 9 bases and J shed 2 bases, with 14 bases lying between them. Written as DNA, the CDR3 is TGCGCCACTCAAAGCGGAACCAACACCGGGGAGCTGTTTTTT. It yields the protein CATQSGTNTGELFF.

V usage is TRBV5-6 and J usage is TRBJ2-5; D not resolved. Per the germline V gene, CDR1 is SGHDT and CDR2 is YYEEEE. The CDR3 is 16 residues long. The germline V and J ends were trimmed by 3 bases and 1 base, with 16 bases remaining between them. The CDR3 is CASSYLLGTSQETQYF. The CDR3 bases are TGTGCCAGCAGCTACCTCCTAGGTACCAGCCAAGAGACCCAGTACTTC. The entire variable domain, with the rest obtained from reference TRBV5-6 and TRBJ2-5, is as follows: DAGVTQSPTHLIKTRGQQVTLRCSPKSGHDTVSWYQQALGQGPQFIFQYYEEEERQRGNFPDRFSGHQFPNYSSELNVNALLLGDSALYLCASSYLLGTSQETQYFGPGTRLLVL.

The chain combines TRBV2 with TRBJ2-7; no clear D. The V end lost 5 bases, the J end lost 12 bases, and 14 bases lay between the germline ends. There are 11 residues in the CDR3. Germline V CDR1 and CDR2: SNHLY, FYNNEI. In nucleotides, the CDR3 is TGTGCCAGCAGTTTGACAAGGTATCGGTACTTC. Protein sequence: CASSLTRYRYF.

This chain uses TRBV5-1 with TRBJ2-5; D is perhaps TRBD1 (5 bases). The CDR3 spans 14 residues. Germline CDR1 is SGHRS and CDR2 is YFSETQ. The V gene lost 2 bases and the J gene lost 5 bases, with 13 bases spanning the gap. The CDR3 reads CASSFIWGVETQYF. The CDR3 DNA sequence: TGCGCCAGCAGCTTTATCTGGGGCGTGGAGACCCAGTACTTC. The full variable domain, with the rest looked up from reference TRBV5-1 and TRBJ2-5, is KAGVTQTPRYLIKTRGQQVTLSCSPISGHRSVSWYQQTPGQGLQFLFEYFSETQRNKGNFPGRFSGRQFSNSRSEMNVSTLELGDSALYLCASSFIWGVETQYFGPGTRLLVL.

The V call is TRBV18, the J call TRBJ1-5; D might be TRBD1 (6 bases). Germline assignment: CDR1 KGHSH and CDR2 LQKENI. Trimming took 4 bases from V and 0 from J, leaving 16 bases between them. The CDR3 is 17 amino acids. The CDR3 sequence is CASSQLPRTDSNQPQHF. CDR3 in DNA: TGTGCCAGCTCACAGCTCCCTCGGACAGATAGCAATCAGCCCCAGCATTTT.

The chain links TRBV11-3 to TRBJ1-1; 10 positions match TRBD1. V shed 1 base and J 1 base; nucleotides not matched to a gene: 3. This CDR3 region has 16 residues. The germline gives CDR1 SGHNT, CDR2 YENEEA. The CDR3 DNA reads as TGTGCCAGCAGCTTAGGGGACAGGGGCAGGAACACTGAAGCTTTCTTT. Residues: CASSLGDRGRNTEAFF.